These T cell receptor beta chains were read from a single sample in a study of beta chain bispecific antibodies for T cell cancers. MiXCR, applied by TCRdb to the 5' RACE reads, yields one record per CDR3 protein. This sample carries about 9,600 distinct CDR3 sequences, around 2.3% of them seen once, and the ten largest clones take around 70%. These receptors have no known antigen. The sequences come from T cells from a healthy donor cultured with Jurkat leukemia cells, collected from a culture containing an anti-CD19 bispecific antibody. These receptor sequences come from a human donor in good health. Some clones in this sample may be carry-over from other donors' samples. The CDR3 runs from the conserved cysteine through the conserved F or W. Each record gives: V gene, J gene, D gene, clone size, CDR3 protein, CDR3 DNA. The D gene is left open where the match is weak. A clone size is listed for some rows: how often the clone was seen (once, few, many), or a class if it is expanded.

V gene: TRBV11-2
J gene: TRBJ2-1
D gene: NA
clone size: many
CDR3 protein: CASSSIGGEQFF
CDR3 DNA: TGTGCCAGCTCCTCCATAGGGGGTGAGCAGTTCTTC

V gene: TRBV20-1
J gene: TRBJ2-4
D gene: TRBD2
clone size: many
CDR3 protein: CSARPSGGTKNIQYF
CDR3 DNA: TGCAGTGCTAGGCCTAGCGGGGGGACTAAAAACATTCAGTACTTC

V gene: TRBV7-6
J gene: TRBJ2-1
D gene: TRBD2
clone size: many
CDR3 protein: CASSLGLAGGSLNEQFF
CDR3 DNA: TGTGCCAGCAGCTTAGGTCTAGCGGGGGGTTCCCTGAATGAGCAGTTCTTC

V gene: TRBV20-1
J gene: TRBJ2-1
D gene: NA
clone size: many
CDR3 protein: CSARKQDFIVNEQFF
CDR3 DNA: TGCAGTGCTAGGAAACAGGATTTTATCGTCAATGAGCAGTTCTTC

V gene: TRBV27
J gene: TRBJ2-3
D gene: TRBD1
clone size: many
CDR3 protein: CASSLDRGRGTQYF
CDR3 DNA: TGTGCCAGCAGTTTGGACAGGGGGCGCGGGACGCAGTATTTT

V gene: TRBV5-6
J gene: TRBJ2-7
D gene: NA
clone size: NA
CDR3 protein: CASSLDNYYEQYF
CDR3 DNA: TGTGCCAGCAGCTTAGACAACTACTACGAGCAGTACTTC

V gene: TRBV27
J gene: TRBJ2-1
D gene: TRBD1
clone size: many
CDR3 protein: CASSPTPPGQGYNEQFF
CDR3 DNA: TGTGCCAGCAGTCCAACTCCGCCGGGACAGGGATACAATGAGCAGTTCTTC

V gene: TRBV19
J gene: TRBJ2-1
D gene: NA
clone size: many
CDR3 protein: CASSMVTGAYNEQFF
CDR3 DNA: TGTGCCAGTAGTATGGTAACGGGGGCATACAATGAGCAGTTCTTC

V gene: TRBV7-6
J gene: TRBJ2-5
D gene: NA
clone size: many
CDR3 protein: CASSLLWHPQETQYF
CDR3 DNA: TGTGCCAGCAGCTTATTGTGGCACCCCCAAGAGACCCAGTACTTC

V gene: TRBV19
J gene: TRBJ1-5
D gene: NA
clone size: few
CDR3 protein: CASRTGPYEVNQPQHF
CDR3 DNA: TGTGCCAGTAGGACGGGACCCTACGAGGTCAATCAGCCCCAGCATTTT

V gene: TRBV20-1
J gene: TRBJ2-7
D gene: TRBD2
clone size: NA
CDR3 protein: CSASTPSGATASYEQYF
CDR3 DNA: TGCAGTGCTAGCACCCCTAGCGGTGCAACCGCGTCCTACGAGCAGTACTTC

V gene: TRBV19
J gene: TRBJ1-2
D gene: TRBD1
clone size: many
CDR3 protein: CASSARGDFYYGYTF
CDR3 DNA: TGTGCCAGTAGTGCCAGGGGGGACTTTTACTATGGCTACACCTTC

V gene: TRBV12-3/TRBV12-4
J gene: TRBJ1-2
D gene: NA
clone size: many
CDR3 protein: CASSPTGYYGYTF
CDR3 DNA: TGTGCCAGCAGCCCTACAGGGTACTATGGCTACACCTTC

V gene: TRBV27
J gene: TRBJ2-7
D gene: NA
clone size: medium-sized
CDR3 protein: CASSLSPADEQYF
CDR3 DNA: TGTGCCAGCAGTTTATCGCCTGCAGATGAGCAGTACTTC

V gene: TRBV9
J gene: TRBJ2-3
D gene: TRBD2
clone size: many
CDR3 protein: CASSVARGAGDTQYF
CDR3 DNA: TGTGCCAGCAGCGTAGCGCGGGGGGCGGGAGATACGCAGTATTTT

V gene: TRBV3-1
J gene: TRBJ1-5
D gene: NA
clone size: NA
CDR3 protein: CASSPAGPNQPQHF
CDR3 DNA: TGTGCCAGCAGCCCAGCAGGGCCCAATCAGCCCCAGCATTTT

V gene: TRBV21-1
J gene: TRBJ1-1
D gene: NA
clone size: many
CDR3 protein: CASSDKIIWTVNTEAFF
CDR3 DNA: TGTGCCAGCAGCGACAAAATTATCTGGACGGTGAACACTGAAGCTTTCTTT

V gene: TRBV11-2
J gene: TRBJ2-5
D gene: TRBD1
clone size: many
CDR3 protein: CASSTPSTGYQETQYF
CDR3 DNA: TGTGCCAGCAGCACCCCGTCGACAGGGTACCAAGAGACCCAGTACTTC

V gene: TRBV5-1
J gene: TRBJ1-1
D gene: NA
clone size: many
CDR3 protein: CASSLVWFTEAFF
CDR3 DNA: TGCGCCAGCAGCTTGGTCTGGTTCACTGAAGCTTTCTTT

V gene: TRBV5-1
J gene: TRBJ1-2
D gene: TRBD1
clone size: many
CDR3 protein: CASSFSGQENYGYTF
CDR3 DNA: TGCGCCAGCAGCTTTTCAGGACAGGAGAACTATGGCTACACCTTC

V gene: TRBV7-9
J gene: TRBJ2-5
D gene: NA
clone size: NA
CDR3 protein: CASSSDTYQETQYF
CDR3 DNA: TGTGCCAGCAGCTCGGACACGTACCAAGAGACCCAGTACTTC

V gene: TRBV5-1
J gene: TRBJ2-3
D gene: NA
clone size: many
CDR3 protein: CASSPLDSFIRTDTQYF
CDR3 DNA: TGCGCCAGCAGCCCCCTCGACAGTTTTATTCGCACAGATACGCAGTATTTT

V gene: TRBV5-1
J gene: TRBJ2-7
D gene: NA
clone size: many
CDR3 protein: CASSYGVDEQYF
CDR3 DNA: TGCGCCAGCAGCTATGGGGTAGACGAGCAGTACTTC

V gene: TRBV3-1
J gene: TRBJ2-3
D gene: NA
clone size: many
CDR3 protein: CASSYDSFGTDTQYF
CDR3 DNA: TGTGCCAGCAGTTATGACAGTTTCGGCACAGATACGCAGTATTTT

V gene: TRBV25-1
J gene: TRBJ1-3
D gene: NA
clone size: many
CDR3 protein: CASSYTSGNTIYF
CDR3 DNA: TGTGCCAGCAGTTACACCTCTGGAAACACCATATATTTT

V gene: TRBV5-1
J gene: TRBJ1-1
D gene: NA
clone size: medium-sized
CDR3 protein: CASRWGSYSNTEAFF
CDR3 DNA: TGCGCCAGCAGGTGGGGTTCTTACTCGAACACTGAAGCTTTCTTT

V gene: TRBV12-3/TRBV12-4
J gene: TRBJ2-2
D gene: NA
clone size: many
CDR3 protein: CASSLRGLITGELFF
CDR3 DNA: TGTGCCAGCAGTTTACGGGGACTTATCACCGGGGAGCTGTTTTTT

V gene: TRBV27
J gene: TRBJ2-3
D gene: NA
clone size: medium-sized
CDR3 protein: CASSSTDTQYF
CDR3 DNA: TGTGCCAGCAGCTCCACAGATACGCAGTATTTT

V gene: TRBV29-1
J gene: TRBJ1-2
D gene: TRBD1
clone size: many
CDR3 protein: CSVVRDRVGMYRGYTF
CDR3 DNA: TGCAGCGTTGTACGGGACAGGGTGGGAATGTATCGCGGCTACACCTTC

V gene: TRBV6-6
J gene: TRBJ2-2
D gene: NA
clone size: medium-sized
CDR3 protein: CASSRLPAGADLGELFF
CDR3 DNA: TGTGCCAGCAGTAGACTCCCGGCAGGGGCGGACCTCGGGGAGCTGTTTTTT

V gene: TRBV10-2
J gene: TRBJ1-1
D gene: TRBD1
clone size: many
CDR3 protein: CASSEWSGQGGEAFF
CDR3 DNA: TGCGCCAGCAGTGAGTGGTCGGGACAGGGGGGTGAAGCTTTCTTT

V gene: TRBV25-1
J gene: TRBJ2-3
D gene: NA
clone size: many
CDR3 protein: CASSGGKGTDTQYF
CDR3 DNA: TGTGCCAGCAGTGGGGGGAAAGGAACAGATACGCAGTATTTT

V gene: TRBV19
J gene: TRBJ1-5
D gene: NA
clone size: many
CDR3 protein: CASKVGGVNGNQPQHF
CDR3 DNA: TGTGCCAGTAAGGTCGGCGGGGTGAATGGCAATCAGCCCCAGCATTTT

V gene: TRBV19
J gene: TRBJ1-1
D gene: NA
clone size: many
CDR3 protein: CATRVSLQEAFF
CDR3 DNA: TGTGCCACCCGGGTATCGCTCCAAGAAGCTTTCTTT

V gene: TRBV7-9
J gene: TRBJ2-7
D gene: NA
clone size: many
CDR3 protein: CASTLTGNEQYF
CDR3 DNA: TGTGCCAGCACCCTGACCGGGAACGAGCAGTACTTC

V gene: TRBV6-5
J gene: TRBJ2-7
D gene: NA
clone size: many
CDR3 protein: CASSSPGRRSSYEQYF
CDR3 DNA: TGTGCCAGCAGTTCACCGGGACGCAGGAGCTCCTACGAGCAGTACTTC

V gene: TRBV11-2
J gene: TRBJ2-3
D gene: TRBD2
clone size: many
CDR3 protein: CASSVGLAGGPDTQYF
CDR3 DNA: TGTGCCAGCAGCGTCGGACTAGCGGGGGGCCCAGATACGCAGTATTTT

V gene: TRBV6-5
J gene: TRBJ2-1
D gene: TRBD2
clone size: many
CDR3 protein: CATRLAGLNEQFF
CDR3 DNA: TGTGCCACAAGACTAGCGGGGTTAAATGAGCAGTTCTTC

V gene: TRBV19
J gene: TRBJ2-7
D gene: NA
clone size: many
CDR3 protein: CASSVRVGDEQYF
CDR3 DNA: TGTGCCAGTAGTGTCAGGGTGGGCGACGAGCAGTACTTC

V gene: TRBV5-1
J gene: TRBJ1-2
D gene: NA
clone size: many
CDR3 protein: CASSPRALYGYTF
CDR3 DNA: TGCGCCAGCAGCCCCAGGGCTCTGTATGGCTACACCTTC

V gene: TRBV7-9
J gene: TRBJ2-1
D gene: TRBD1
clone size: many
CDR3 protein: CASSLDPGQGSYNEQFF
CDR3 DNA: TGTGCCAGCAGCTTAGACCCGGGACAGGGTAGCTACAATGAGCAGTTCTTC

V gene: TRBV29-1
J gene: TRBJ1-2
D gene: TRBD1
clone size: many
CDR3 protein: CSVSDRANYGYTF
CDR3 DNA: TGCAGCGTTTCGGACAGGGCTAACTATGGCTACACCTTC

V gene: TRBV20-1
J gene: TRBJ2-6
D gene: NA
clone size: many
CDR3 protein: CSVSISGANVLTF
CDR3 DNA: TGCAGTGTCTCCATCTCTGGGGCCAACGTCCTGACTTTC

V gene: TRBV27
J gene: TRBJ1-1
D gene: NA
clone size: many
CDR3 protein: CASGLLNTEAFF
CDR3 DNA: TGTGCCAGCGGACTTCTGAACACTGAAGCTTTCTTT

V gene: TRBV6-1
J gene: TRBJ1-2
D gene: NA
clone size: many
CDR3 protein: CASHFKAETLYGYTF
CDR3 DNA: TGTGCCAGCCATTTTAAAGCTGAGACGCTCTATGGCTACACCTTC

V gene: TRBV15
J gene: TRBJ1-1
D gene: NA
clone size: many
CDR3 protein: CATSRGAEAFF
CDR3 DNA: TGTGCCACCAGCAGGGGGGCCGAAGCTTTCTTT

V gene: TRBV30
J gene: TRBJ1-1
D gene: NA
clone size: many
CDR3 protein: CAWGDQTPEAFF
CDR3 DNA: TGTGCCTGGGGGGACCAGACCCCTGAAGCTTTCTTT

V gene: TRBV5-1
J gene: TRBJ2-1
D gene: TRBD2
clone size: many
CDR3 protein: CASSFGLVNEQFF
CDR3 DNA: TGCGCCAGCAGCTTTGGACTAGTCAATGAGCAGTTCTTC

V gene: TRBV30
J gene: TRBJ2-1
D gene: NA
clone size: NA
CDR3 protein: CAWDSYNEQFF
CDR3 DNA: TGTGCCTGGGACTCCTACAATGAGCAGTTCTTC

V gene: TRBV10-3
J gene: TRBJ2-7
D gene: TRBD1
clone size: many
CDR3 protein: CAISSRTGPPVEQYF
CDR3 DNA: TGTGCCATCAGCTCCAGGACAGGGCCTCCTGTCGAGCAGTACTTC

V gene: TRBV27
J gene: TRBJ2-1
D gene: TRBD2
clone size: many
CDR3 protein: CASSLATTSLFSNEQFF
CDR3 DNA: TGTGCCAGCAGTTTAGCGACGACTAGCCTCTTTTCCAATGAGCAGTTCTTC

V gene: TRBV6-1
J gene: TRBJ1-5
D gene: NA
clone size: many
CDR3 protein: CASSSAGAYSNQPQHF
CDR3 DNA: TGTGCCAGCAGCTCCGCCGGGGCGTATAGCAATCAGCCCCAGCATTTT

V gene: TRBV7-6
J gene: TRBJ2-3
D gene: TRBD2
clone size: NA
CDR3 protein: CASSSSGGPTDTQYF
CDR3 DNA: TGTGCCAGCAGCTCCTCGGGAGGACCCACAGATACGCAGTATTTT

V gene: TRBV5-1
J gene: TRBJ2-2
D gene: TRBD1
clone size: many
CDR3 protein: CASSLTGAGELFF
CDR3 DNA: TGCGCCAGCAGCTTGACAGGGGCCGGGGAGCTGTTTTTT

V gene: TRBV20-1
J gene: TRBJ2-7
D gene: TRBD2
clone size: many
CDR3 protein: CSAGGRGAGNEQYF
CDR3 DNA: TGCAGTGCGGGCGGGAGGGGCGCGGGTAACGAGCAGTACTTC

V gene: TRBV20-1
J gene: TRBJ1-5
D gene: TRBD1
clone size: many
CDR3 protein: CSALDRVGQPQHF
CDR3 DNA: TGCAGTGCTTTGGACAGGGTGGGTCAGCCCCAGCATTTT

V gene: TRBV6-1
J gene: TRBJ1-5
D gene: NA
clone size: few
CDR3 protein: CASMGTFRDQPQHF
CDR3 DNA: TGTGCCAGCATGGGGACCTTCAGGGATCAGCCCCAGCATTTT

V gene: TRBV5-1
J gene: TRBJ1-2
D gene: NA
clone size: many
CDR3 protein: CASSPDGSYGYTF
CDR3 DNA: TGCGCCAGCAGTCCGGACGGGTCGTATGGCTACACCTTC

V gene: TRBV5-4
J gene: TRBJ2-2
D gene: NA
clone size: many
CDR3 protein: CASSLDPDGELFF
CDR3 DNA: TGTGCCAGCAGCTTGGATCCTGACGGGGAGCTGTTTTTT